The entry below gives a single T cell receptor beta chain sequence along with its context. The antigen is not known. Extracted from the samples, RNA was reverse transcribed into cDNA to serve as the sequencing template. Here immunoSEQ multiplex PCR was the method, and the copy in TCRdb shows in-frame clones only, minus some. The table includes 150,000 to 200,000 clones, less than 70% detected once. This CDR3 is built from 15 residues. Trimming pared 5 bases from V and 0 bases from J, leaving 12 bases between. CDR1 and CDR2 from the germline V gene are LNHNV and YYDKDF (reference sequence). The source of the sample is a study of CD8+ T cells in alopecia areata. Points from the study as a whole: Many expanded lesional clones persisted in scalp and blood during tofacitinib.

Treatment: oral pan-JAK inhibitor, 5-10 mg twice daily. The receptor comes from a human donor with alopecia areata. The gene calls are TRBV15 and TRBJ2-3; D is unresolved. This specimen was CD4+ T cells sorted from blood, taken at week 24, from a patient treated with tofacitinib. CDR3 protein: CATSPTGRSTDTQYF. The DNA of the CDR3 is TGTGCCACCAGCCCCACGGGCCGAAGCACAGATACGCAGTATTTT.